The 32 T cell receptor beta chains presented below share a single source sample, sequenced in a study of cytomegalovirus exposure and HLA in healthy donors (dated by TCRdb to about 2017). The protocol used for the library was the immunoSEQ multiplex PCR assay. The multiplex PCR relied on a mix of 60 forward primers for TCR Vbeta segments and 13 reverse primers for TCR Jbeta segments. TCRdb's version of the immuneACCESS table is confined to in-frame rearrangements and falls short of the full clone set. An unresolved V gene accounts for under half of the shortfall where checked; the remainder is of unknown origin. The sample has fewer than 250,000 clones on record, around 67% of them singletons. Of the sample, 3% to 3.5% is held by the ten largest clones. The material sequenced was PBMCs. The receptors originated from a woman aged 30 to 39 in good health and CMV-seropositive.

This clone came up once. The gene calls are TRBV27 and TRBJ2-7, with 8 bases identical to TRBD1. The CDR3 extends over 15 amino acids. The V gene end was trimmed by 7 bases and the J gene end by 11 bases; junction bases not matched to a gene: 19. The germline gives CDR1 MNHEY, CDR2 SMNVEV (reference sequence). This chain's CDR3 is CASTGRGRGVRSEYF. CDR3 in DNA: TGTGCCAGCACTGGCAGGGGGCGAGGTGTCCGGTCGGAGTACTTC.

V usage is TRBV15 and J usage is TRBJ1-5; no firm D call. With 11 bases removed from V and 2 bases from J, the gap between germline ends came to 16 bases. The CDR3 contains 14 residues. The germline CDR1 and CDR2 sequences are LNHNV and YYDKDF (reference sequence). CDR3: CAAAGGLGNQPQHF. CDR3 sequence (DNA): TGTGCCGCGGCGGGAGGGCTAGGCAATCAGCCCCAGCATTTT.

This clone was seen a single time. The chain couples TRBV28 to TRBJ2-7; a possible D gene is TRBD2 (5 bases). V lost 7 bases and J lost 3, with 13 bases in between. This CDR3 has 13 residues. CDR1 is MDHEN and CDR2 is SYDVKM in the germline V gene. The CDR3 DNA follows: TGTGCCAGCAAAGGACTTCAACACTACGAGCAGTACTTC. This encodes CASKGLQHYEQYF.

In the case of this clone: Lacking the conserved final phenylalanine or tryptophan, this CDR3 likely reflects a read error. The limits of the CDR3 on the DNA are not certain, so only TCRdb's listed CDR3 is given. The chain employs TRBV18 and TRBJ2-7; no DNA check was done on the table's D call, TRBD2. Germline assignment: CDR1 KGHSH and CDR2 LQKENI. The CDR3 contains 16 residues when both ends are counted. CDR3 sequence: CASSPSRGARGWIPSL.

In its sample, this clone was seen once. The chain employs TRBV28 and TRBJ2-1, with D tentatively TRBD1 (6 bases). The CDR3 has 15 residues. Germline-derived CDR1 and CDR2 are MDHEN and SYDVKM. The V end lost 6 bases, the J end lost 4 bases, and 16 bases lay between the germline ends. CDR3 in amino acids: CASRSTGSLYNEQFF. In nucleotides, the CDR3 is TGTGCCAGCAGGAGTACAGGGTCCCTATACAATGAGCAGTTCTTC.

The CDR3 is CASRGLAGDTQYF. The CDR3 nucleotides read TGTGCCAGCAGAGGACTAGCGGGAGATACGCAGTATTTT. The chain carries TRBV11-2 and TRBJ2-3; the match to TRBD2 covers 11 bases. This CDR3 region has 13 residues. Germline CDR1 and CDR2: SGHAT and FQNNGV. Trimming took 6 bases from V and 5 from J; bases not matched to a gene: 1.

The chain combines TRBV9 with TRBJ2-3, with TRBD2 matching 8 bases. The V gene's germline CDR1 is SGDLS and CDR2 YYNGEE. With 4 bases clipped from V and 2 bases from J, the junction kept 15 bases outside the gene matches. The CDR3 consists of 18 residues. CDR3 DNA sequence: TGTGCCAGCAGCTACACGTCCGGAACTAGCGGTCTCACAGATACGCAGTATTTT. Amino acids: CASSYTSGTSGLTDTQYF.

The chain joins TRBV7-2 to TRBJ2-3; TRBD2 matches 11 bases. Germline CDR1 reads SGHTA; CDR2 reads FQGNSA. The CDR3 sequence is 16 residues long. Trimming removed 2 bases from V and 3 bases from J; junction bases left unmatched: 4. This CDR3 is CASSLIAGGPTDTQYF. Written as DNA, the CDR3 is TGTGCCAGCAGCTTAATAGCGGGAGGGCCGACAGATACGCAGTATTTT. Together with reference TRBV7-2 and TRBJ2-3, the CDR3 gives the full variable domain: GAGVSQSPSNKVTEKGKDVELRCDPISGHTALYWYRQSLGQGLEFLIYFQGNSAPDKSGLPSDRFSAERTGGSVSTLTIQRTQQEDSAVYLCASSLIAGGPTDTQYFGPGTRLTVL.

The V call is TRBV2, the J call TRBJ2-7, with 9 nucleotides matching TRBD1. The V and J ends lost 6 bases and 4 bases, in that order; junction bases with no gene match: 4. The V gene's germline CDR1 is SNHLY and CDR2 FYNNEI. CDR3 length: 13 residues. CDR3 protein: CASRRTGVYEQYF. The CDR3 nucleotides are TGTGCCAGCAGACGGACAGGGGTTTACGAGCAGTACTTC.

The chain links TRBV19 to TRBJ1-3; 7 bases are a match to TRBD1. Germline CDR1 and CDR2: LNHDA and SQIVND (reference sequence). The CDR3 totals 16 residues. V dropped 5 bases and J dropped 0; count of bases not matched to a gene: 7. The CDR3 protein is CASSGGTALSGNTIYF. The CDR3 DNA sequence: TGTGCCAGTAGTGGAGGGACAGCGCTCTCTGGAAACACCATATATTTT.

The rearrangement links TRBV5-1 to TRBJ1-5, with no clear D. Trimming cost V 0 bases and J 2 bases, with 12 bases left between them. Germline loops: CDR1 SGHRS, CDR2 YFSETQ. The CDR3 consists of 16 residues. The CDR3 nucleotides read TGCGCCAGCAGCTTGGGACAAGGCGGGGGCAATCAGCCCCAGCATTTT. Its protein product is CASSLGQGGGNQPQHF.

The CDR3 nucleotides are TGTGCCAGCAGTTCCCCCCGAATAGCGGGAGGGTACAATGAGCAGTTCTTC. Its protein is CASSSPRIAGGYNEQFF. V is TRBV27 and J is TRBJ2-1; 11 bases line up with TRBD2. The V gene end was trimmed by 4 bases and the J gene end by 4 bases; junction bases not matched to a gene: 9. The CDR3 length is 17 residues. The germline V gene encodes CDR1 MNHEY and CDR2 SMNVEV (reference sequence).

The genes are TRBV2 and TRBJ2-1, with 9 bases identical to TRBD2. The CDR3 runs 12 residues. The junction had 5 bases not matched to a gene; V was cut back by 10 bases and J by 7 bases. CDR1 SNHLY and CDR2 FYNNEI come from the germline V gene. DNA of the CDR3: TGTGCCACCGTAGCGGGAGAGAATGAGCAGTTCTTC. Its protein product is CATVAGENEQFF.

The gene calls are TRBV7-9 and TRBJ1-4, with TRBD1 matching over 7 bases. The length of the CDR3 is 13 residues. Losses at the gene ends were 5 bases for V and 4 bases for J; bases not matched to a gene: 1. CDR1 SEHNR and CDR2 FQNEAQ come from the germline V gene (reference sequence). The CDR3 reads CASSGDSNEKLFF. As DNA, the CDR3 is TGTGCCAGCAGCGGGGACAGTAATGAAAAACTGTTTTTT. The full variable domain, in which reference TRBV7-9 and TRBJ1-4 provide the parts outside the CDR3, is DTGVSQNPRHKITKRGQNVTFRCDPISEHNRLYWYRQTLGQGPEFLTYFQNEAQLEKSRLLSDRFSAERPKGSFSTLEIQRTEQGDSAMYLCASSGDSNEKLFFGSGTQLSVL.

In nucleotides, the CDR3 is TGTGCCAGCATCAACCCCCCAGGGCTTAGGAGCTCCTACAATGAGCAGTTCTTC. Amino acids: CASINPPGLRSSYNEQFF. V is TRBV7-9 and J is TRBJ2-1, with TRBD1 as a possible D gene (5 bases). The CDR3 loop spans 18 amino acids. V lost 7 bases, J lost 0 bases, and 22 bases lay in between. Germline V gene sequence: CDR1 SEHNR, CDR2 FQNEAQ (reference sequence).

The chain is built from TRBV5-1 and TRBJ1-1; TRBD1 agrees at 9 bases. The CDR3 length is 17 residues. CDR1 SGHRS and CDR2 YFSETQ come from the germline V gene. J gave up 0 bases and V 6 bases, and 12 bases lay outside the gene matches. CDR3 in amino acids: CASTSPGTGNMNTEAFF. In DNA, the CDR3 is TGCGCCAGCACCTCCCCAGGGACAGGGAACATGAACACTGAAGCTTTCTTT. The variable domain in full, completed from reference TRBV5-1 and TRBJ1-1, reads KAGVTQTPRYLIKTRGQQVTLSCSPISGHRSVSWYQQTPGQGLQFLFEYFSETQRNKGNFPGRFSGRQFSNSRSEMNVSTLELGDSALYLCASTSPGTGNMNTEAFFGQGTRLTVV.

V and J are TRBV6-4 and TRBJ1-5, with no clear D. CDR3 length equals 13 residues. Germline CDR1 is MRHNA and CDR2 is SNTAGT. Between the trimmed V and J ends, which lost 3 bases and 3 bases, there was a span of 6 bases. The CDR3 coding sequence is TGTGCCAGCAGTGAGGCTCTCAATCAGCCCCAGCATTTT. It specifies CASSEALNQPQHF.

The chain recombines TRBV19 with TRBJ1-2, with 12 bases lining up with TRBD1. The CDR3 is made up of 16 amino acids. Trimming cost V 6 bases and J 8 bases; bases outside gene matches: 13. The germline V gene encodes CDR1 LNHDA and CDR2 SQIVND (reference sequence). For the CDR3, the DNA is TGTGCCAGTAGCATCACTCCCGCCGGGACAGGGGGCGGCTACACCTTC. Amino acid sequence: CASSITPAGTGGGYTF.

The chain combines TRBV28 with TRBJ1-1, with 7 bases that match TRBD1. This CDR3 is built from 14 residues. Germline values: CDR1 MDHEN, CDR2 SYDVKM. V was clipped by 6 bases and J by 8 bases; unmatched bases: 12. In DNA, the CDR3 is TGTGCCAGCAGACCGAGGGACAGAGGCGGAGAAGCTTTCTTT. Amino acid sequence: CASRPRDRGGEAFF.

The V gene is TRBV28, the J gene TRBJ1-1; 7 bases map to TRBD1. CDR3 length: 14 amino acids. The germline gives CDR1 MDHEN, CDR2 SYDVKM. Trimming removed 7 bases from V and 2 bases from J; junction bases left unmatched: 7. The CDR3 is CASKGGRVNTEAFF. CDR3 nucleotides: TGTGCCAGCAAAGGGGGCCGGGTAAACACTGAAGCTTTCTTT.

The chain has TRBV7-6 and TRBJ2-1, with TRBD2 identical over 14 bases. Unmatched junction bases numbered 5, after V lost 4 bases and J lost 0 bases. Germline V CDR1 and CDR2: SGHVS, FNYEAQ. The CDR3 is 18 residues long. This CDR3 reads CASSSGLAGGISYNEQFF. The CDR3 coding sequence is TGTGCCAGCAGCTCAGGACTAGCGGGAGGAATCTCCTACAATGAGCAGTTCTTC.

The J gene is TRBJ2-2, the V gene TRBV9; maybe TRBD2 (6 bases). CDR3 length equals 14 residues. V shed 0 bases and J shed 7 bases, with 10 bases lying between them. Germline V gene data show CDR1 as SGDLS and CDR2 as YYNGEE. Here the CDR3 reads CASSVVTAGGELFF. The CDR3 DNA reads as TGTGCCAGCAGCGTAGTTACAGCGGGCGGGGAGCTGTTTTTT.

This chain uses TRBV28 with TRBJ1-5; 7 bases align to TRBD1. V lost 10 bases, J lost 2 bases, and 8 bases stayed unmatched. Per germline, CDR1 MDHEN and CDR2 SYDVKM. This CDR3 is 14 amino acids long. In DNA form, the CDR3 reads TGTGCCACCATCAGGGGGATCGGCAATCAGCCCCAGCATTTT. Translation gives CATIRGIGNQPQHF.

The rearrangement uses TRBV6-5 and TRBJ2-3; TRBD1 matches at 7 bases. With V trimmed by 6 bases and J by 1 base, 7 bases remained unmatched. CDR1 and CDR2 from the germline V gene are MNHEY and SVGAGI. The CDR3 spans 15 residues. The CDR3 coding sequence is TGTGCCAGCAGAGACAGGGTGAGAGGCACAGATACGCAGTATTTT. It specifies CASRDRVRGTDTQYF.

The rearrangement links TRBV27 to TRBJ2-7; the match to TRBD1 covers 11 bases. J lost 2 bases, V lost 7 bases, and 4 bases had no gene match. The CDR3 is 14 amino acids. Germline V gene lookup returns CDR1 MNHEY and CDR2 SMNVEV (reference sequence). CDR3 protein: CASKPGQGAYEQYF. CDR3 coding DNA: TGTGCCAGCAAACCGGGACAGGGGGCCTACGAGCAGTACTTC.

This clone was detected once. The chain uses TRBV5-1 and TRBJ1-1; tentative D call: TRBD1 (6 bases). From germline, CDR1 is SGHRS and CDR2 YFSETQ. V lost 4 bases to trimming and J lost 4 bases, with 11 bases between them. The length of the CDR3 is 13 residues. The CDR3 spells CASSTTGSTEAFF. For the CDR3, the DNA is TGCGCCAGCAGCACAACAGGGTCCACTGAAGCTTTCTTT.

The chain combines TRBV14 with TRBJ1-6; unclear D gene. This CDR3 comprises 17 residues. Germline CDR1 is SGHDN and CDR2 is FVKESK. V was clipped by 0 bases and J by 3 bases, with 12 bases between them. The CDR3 region has the DNA TGTGCCAGCAGCCAAGAGAGGCCGGGAGTCTATAATTCACCCCTCCACTTT. Translating gives CASSQERPGVYNSPLHF.

This clone has just a few counts. CDR3: CASSLGGLAGVYF. CDR3 in DNA: TGTGCCAGCAGCTTGGGCGGGCTAGCGGGAGTGTATTTT. The gene calls are TRBV5-8 and TRBJ2-3; TRBD2 matches 10 bases. V lost 0 bases, J lost 14 bases, and 6 bases stayed unmatched. The CDR3 covers 13 residues. The germline gives CDR1 SGHTS, CDR2 YDEGEE.

There are a few counts of this clone. The gene calls are TRBV7-6 and TRBJ2-7, with D tentatively TRBD2 (6 bases). The CDR3 extends over 16 amino acids. The V gene lost 5 bases and the J gene lost 0 bases, with 17 bases spanning the gap. Germline V gene sequence: CDR1 SGHVS, CDR2 FNYEAQ. In DNA, the CDR3 is TGTGCCAGCAGCCCAGGGCGAGAGACTAGCTCCTACGAGCAGTACTTC. Its translation is CASSPGRETSSYEQYF.

This clone was detected once. This sequence joins TRBV2 and TRBJ1-4, with 9 positions matching TRBD1. The germline V gene has CDR1 SNHLY and CDR2 FYNNEI. The junction had 4 bases not matched to a gene; V was cut back by 6 bases and J by 8 bases. The length of the CDR3 is 13 residues. In DNA form, the CDR3 reads TGTGCCAGCAGGGACAGGGGAGAGGAAAAACTGTTTTTT. Its protein product is CASRDRGEEKLFF.

The V gene is TRBV5-4, the J gene TRBJ2-5, with 9 bases that match TRBD2. Germline V CDR1 and CDR2: SGHNT, YYREEE (reference sequence). The CDR3 consists of 15 residues. The trim removed 4 bases at V and 11 bases at J, leaving 15 bases unmatched. CDR3 loop: CASSRSAGGPEEQYF. The CDR3 nucleotides are TGTGCCAGCAGCCGTTCTGCGGGAGGGCCGGAAGAGCAGTACTTC.

The chain recombines TRBV18 with TRBJ2-1, with D tentatively TRBD2 (6 bases). V was clipped by 3 bases and J by 7 bases, with 13 bases between them. The CDR3 covers 14 residues. The germline gives CDR1 KGHSH, CDR2 LQKENI. The DNA of the CDR3 is TGTGCCAGCTCACCGGAGGGCCCGGTAAATGAGCAGTTCTTC. It translates to CASSPEGPVNEQFF.